Detailed here is one T cell receptor (beta chain). Its specificity is not known. Prior autoimmune disease or systemic immunosuppression barred patients. Repertoires were generated with immunoSEQ multiplex PCR, while TCRdb's copy carries only in-frame clones and drops some. The data contain 90,000 or so clones, 80% to 90% of them singletons. These data originate in a study of OX40 agonist ivuxolimab in advanced cancers. Looking at the study overall: Having had anti-PD-1, anti-PD-L1 or anti-CTLA-4 therapy before was allowed, and roughly 39% had some. Study-wide results and caveats: Antigen specificity of clonally expanded peripheral T cells was not established.

The germline gives CDR1 KGHSH, CDR2 LQKENI. Trimming pared 0 bases from V and 1 base from J, leaving 11 bases between. The CDR3 is 16 amino acids. This specimen consisted of CD4+ or CD8+ T cells sorted from blood, obtained in a trial of the OX40 agonist ivuxolimab. The clonotype originates from an adult with an advanced solid tumor such as melanoma, head and neck, liver or kidney cancer. The chain is built from TRBV18 and TRBJ2-3, with D uncertain. CDR3 nucleotide sequence: TGTGCCAGCTCACCACCGTCCCTTGCCCGCACAGATACGCAGTATTTT. Amino acids: CASSPPSLARTDTQYF.